This is a list of T cell receptor beta chains from one sample in a study of blood T cells in healthy people across ages. From the 5' RACE reads, TCRdb called clonotypes with MiXCR, one entry per CDR3 protein. This table has about 1.6 million distinct CDR3 sequences, about 35% appearing once. Sequenced input: blood. All receptors come from a woman aged 25 to 39 in good health. Each CDR3 is given with its conserved first and last residue. The order of the fields is clone size, J gene, V gene, D gene, CDR3 protein, CDR3 DNA. The D gene is left open where the match is weak. Only some rows state a clone size, as once, few, many or a class for expanded clones.

NA,TRBJ2-5,TRBV4-2,NA,CASSQQEGLLETQYF,TGTGCCAGCAGCCAACAGGAGGGCCTTTTAGAGACCCAGTACTTC
NA,TRBJ2-6,TRBV7-8,NA,CASGKRRDGANVLTF,TGTGCCAGCGGCAAGCGGCGTGATGGGGCCAACGTCCTGACTTTC
NA,TRBJ1-4,TRBV18,NA,CASSPLGVLTNEKLFF,TGTGCCAGCTCACCCCTGGGCGTCCTAACTAATGAAAAACTGTTTTTT
few,TRBJ1-2,TRBV2,TRBD1,CASKDREDYGYTF,TGTGCCAGCAAGGACAGGGAAGACTATGGCTACACCTTC
NA,TRBJ1-2,TRBV20-1,NA,CGSSSGRSDGYTF,TGCGGAAGCTCTTCAGGGAGGAGTGATGGCTACACCTTC
few,TRBJ2-1,TRBV7-2,TRBD2,CASSEMGRGRAKNEQFF,TGTGCCAGCAGCGAAATGGGACGGGGGAGGGCCAAAAATGAGCAGTTCTTC
NA,TRBJ1-2,TRBV5-6,NA,CASRGGKNYGYTF,TGTGCCAGCAGAGGGGGGAAGAACTATGGCTACACCTTC
few,TRBJ2-3,TRBV28,TRBD1,CASTNPGQGREDTQYF,TGTGCCAGCACCAACCCGGGACAGGGTAGAGAAGATACGCAGTATTTT
once,TRBJ2-5,TRBV6-5,TRBD1,CASSYSAPTTGVETQYF,TGTGCCAGCAGTTACTCGGCCCCTACGACAGGGGTAGAGACCCAGTACTTC
few,TRBJ2-2,TRBV3-1,TRBD1,CASSQTGGGGELFF,TGTGCCAGCAGCCAAACAGGGGGCGGCGGGGAGCTGTTTTTT
many,TRBJ2-7,TRBV5-1,NA,CASSLGSLYEQYF,TGTGCCAGCAGCTTAGGATCCCTATACGAGCAGTACTTC
NA,TRBJ2-3,TRBV29-1,NA,CSALKITSTDTQYF,TGCAGCGCTCTCAAGATTACTAGCACAGATACGCAGTATTTT
few,TRBJ2-4,TRBV29-1,NA,CSVVEDLAKNIQYF,TGCAGCGTTGTAGAGGATTTAGCCAAAAACATTCAGTACTTC
few,TRBJ2-3,TRBV4-1,NA,CASSQAPSPAPDTQYF,TGCGCCAGCAGCCAAGCCCCGTCCCCGGCCCCAGATACGCAGTATTTT
NA,TRBJ2-7,TRBV11-2,NA,CASSSGAYSYEQYF,TGTGCCAGCAGTTCCGGGGCGTACTCCTACGAGCAGTACTTC
many,TRBJ1-1,TRBV5-1,NA,CASSYQGEAFF,TGCGCCAGCAGTTATCAGGGTGAAGCTTTCTTT
NA,TRBJ1-2,TRBV4-1,NA,CASSQLRDNRATGYTF,TGCGCCAGCAGCCAACTCCGGGACAACAGGGCTACAGGCTACACCTTC
many,TRBJ1-2,TRBV27,NA,CASRPLSNYGYTF,TGTGCCAGCAGGCCCCTCTCTAACTATGGCTACACCTTC
NA,TRBJ2-1,TRBV28,TRBD1,CASSSDRGRGNEQFF,TGTGCCAGCAGTTCGGACAGGGGGCGCGGGAATGAGCAGTTCTTC
NA,TRBJ2-5,TRBV9,NA,CASSLGESQETQYF,TGTGCCAGCAGCTTGGGCGAGAGCCAAGAGACCCAGTACTTC
many,TRBJ2-1,TRBV28,TRBD2,CASSLGGLDNNEQFF,TGTGCCAGCAGTTTAGGAGGACTAGACAACAATGAGCAGTTCTTC
few,TRBJ2-7,TRBV20-1,NA,CSAISGIPYEQYF,TGCAGTGCTATTTCCGGGATCCCCTACGAGCAGTACTTC
few,TRBJ1-6,TRBV4-1,TRBD1,CASSRRDRDLASPLHF,TGCGCCAGCAGCCGTCGGGACAGGGACTTAGCTTCACCCCTCCACTTT
NA,TRBJ1-1,TRBV6-2/TRBV6-3,TRBD1,CASSLGGGASVRENTEAFF,TGTGCCAGCAGTTTGGGAGGGGGCGCGAGCGTTAGGGAGAACACTGAAGCTTTCTTT
NA,TRBJ1-1,TRBV27,TRBD1,CASSFSSGTGVTNTEAFF,TGTGCCAGCAGTTTTAGTTCGGGGACAGGGGTGACGAACACTGAAGCTTTCTTT
once,TRBJ2-3,TRBV2,TRBD2,CASSEFAGGFLFWPTASDTQYF,TGTGCCAGCAGTGAATTTGCGGGGGGGTTTTTGTTCTGGCCCACCGCATCAGATACGCAGTATTTT
NA,TRBJ2-5,TRBV28,NA,CASSSRWERAPNRKETQYF,TGTGCCAGCAGTTCGCGTTGGGAGAGGGCCCCAAATCGCAAAGAGACCCAGTACTTC
NA,TRBJ1-1,TRBV5-1,NA,CASSLDFRGNEAFF,TGCGCCAGCAGCTTGGATTTCAGGGGAAATGAAGCTTTCTTT
NA,TRBJ1-2,TRBV29-1,TRBD1,CSVGGDRGGGYTF,TGCAGCGTTGGAGGGGACAGGGGTGGTGGCTACACCTTC
many,TRBJ2-7,TRBV4-2,NA,CASSQEPSYEQYF,TGTGCCAGCAGCCAAGAACCGTCCTACGAGCAGTACTTC
NA,TRBJ1-2,TRBV5-1,NA,CASSLEVSHYGYTF,TGCGCCAGCAGCTTGGAGGTCAGCCACTATGGCTACACCTTC
NA,TRBJ2-2,TRBV20-1,TRBD2,CSARAAGATTGELFF,TGCAGTGCTAGGGCAGCGGGGGCCACCACCGGGGAGCTGTTTTTT
NA,TRBJ2-1,TRBV24-1,TRBD2,CATSDPTSGKYDEQFF,TGTGCCACCAGTGACCCCACTAGCGGGAAGTACGATGAGCAGTTCTTC
once,TRBJ2-3,TRBV28,TRBD2,CASSSGRALADTQYF,TGTGCCAGCAGCAGCGGGAGGGCTCTGGCAGATACGCAGTATTTT
NA,TRBJ1-6,TRBV6-6,TRBD1,CASSYPPGQGYNSPLHF,TGTGCCAGCAGTTACCCCCCGGGACAGGGCTATAATTCACCCCTCCACTTT
few,TRBJ2-7,TRBV10-3,NA,CAISESGVEQYF,TGTGCCATCAGTGAGTCCGGGGTCGAGCAGTACTTC
NA,TRBJ2-1,TRBV20-1,NA,CSAPRAGYANEQFF,TGCAGTGCCCCCAGGGCAGGGTATGCCAATGAGCAGTTCTTC
NA,TRBJ2-1,TRBV12-3/TRBV12-4,TRBD1,CASSSGQGMIHEQFF,TGTGCCAGCAGTTCGGGACAGGGGATGATCCATGAGCAGTTCTTC
few,TRBJ2-1,TRBV4-1,NA,CASSPDTGSNEQFF,TGCGCCAGCAGCCCGGACACAGGGTCGAATGAGCAGTTCTTC
NA,TRBJ2-7,TRBV20-1,NA,CSASGSDEQYF,TGCAGTGCTAGCGGGAGTGACGAGCAGTACTTC
NA,TRBJ1-1,TRBV4-1,NA,CASSHTVETVNTEAFF,TGCGCCAGCAGCCATACGGTAGAGACAGTGAACACTGAAGCTTTCTTT
NA,TRBJ2-1,TRBV9,TRBD2,CASSGEGVIYNEQFF,TGTGCCAGCAGCGGGGAGGGTGTTATCTACAATGAGCAGTTCTTC
NA,TRBJ2-3,TRBV30,NA,CAWSVRRGADTQYF,TGTGCCTGGAGTGTACGGAGGGGAGCAGATACGCAGTATTTT
few,TRBJ1-1,TRBV10-3,NA,CATVARPENTEAFF,TGTGCCACTGTAGCGAGGCCCGAGAACACTGAAGCTTTCTTT